This TCR beta chain was identified in a study of shared clonotypes between healthy human individuals. The study, taken as a whole, reports: Lower generation probabilities were found for non-shared clonotypes than for those shared by all four donors. Despite large depth, rarefaction showed incomplete sorted-subset sequencing. Across subsets, estimated richness was generally greater for naive than for memory populations.

Per germline, CDR1 SEHNR and CDR2 FQNEAQ (reference sequence). The CDR3 covers 12 residues. V was trimmed by 5 bases and J by 0 bases, leaving 4 bases between them. Turning to this clone: Antigen: not known. The sample holds other DNA sequences that translate to the same CDR3.

Profiling relied on immunoSEQ multiplex PCR, and the TCRdb table lists in-frame clones only, not all of them. The table includes around 1,900,000 clones, 80% to 95% detected once. CD45RO negativity and positive selection for CCR7 defined naive CD8 cells, a population that excluded terminally differentiated effector memory CD45RA+ cells. Healthy and HIV-negative, the adult donors had no recent acute infections or vaccinations. Sequencing used naive CD8+ T cells from PBMCs. The V gene is TRBV7-9, the J gene TRBJ1-2; D unclear. The TCR was taken from a man aged 18 to 30 in good health. Some clones in this sample may be carry-over from other donors' samples. The CDR3 DNA reads TGTGCCAGCAGCCCGTCTAACTATGGCTACACCTTC. Translated: CASSPSNYGYTF.